This is a list of T cell receptor beta chains from one sample in a study of blood T cell repertoires in COVID-19. The table came from immunoSEQ multiplex PCR; TCRdb's copy has only in-frame clones and leaves some out. Of fewer than 350,000 clones listed, roughly 91% are singletons. The sample comprised PBMCs or T cells enriched from blood (not recorded which). These receptors were collected from a woman aged 35 to 49 with acute COVID-19. The conserved cysteine and the conserved F or W are not part of the CDR3 here.

TRBJ2-5	TRBV28	ASSTRGGAETQY
TRBJ2-1	TRBV24-1	ATSDFGTGYEQF
TRBJ2-7	TRBV5-4	ASSTRDSPYEQY
TRBJ2-7	TRBV7-6	ASSLAQSSGTYEQY
TRBJ2-3	TRBV19	ASSIAGLAGATDTQY
TRBJ1-4	TRBV18	ASSRGVLGEKLF
TRBJ2-3	TRBV28	ASKAGGPPDTQY
TRBJ2-7	TRBV25-1	ASSLGASGLSSYEQY
TRBJ1-2	TRBV7-9	ASSWGIRGYGYT
TRBJ1-2	TRBV7-9	ASSFAGQGFFSYT
TRBJ2-1	TRBV2	ASSLSTGERDEQF
TRBJ1-1	TRBV30	AWSSGQNTEAF
TRBJ1-1	TRBV3-1/TRBV3-2	ASSQVEGSTEAF
TRBJ1-5	TRBV6-2/TRBV6-3	ASSYTPGSYSNQPQH
TRBJ2-1	TRBV7-6	ASSLRTSYDEQF
TRBJ2-1	TRBV30	AWKMVGRGSSYNEQF
TRBJ2-3	TRBV28	ASSLFTSGGNTQY
TRBJ2-3	TRBV5-4	ASSPASVRDTQY
TRBJ2-1	TRBV29-1	SSGGPSSYNEQF
TRBJ2-3	TRBV13	ASSLGRVGGAQPMQY
TRBJ2-1	TRBV29-1	SVQAREYNEQF
TRBJ1-2	TRBV19	ASKDSSANYGYT
TRBJ1-6	TRBV18	ASSPGAGKNSPLH
TRBJ2-7	TRBV27	ASSTLAGGLYEQY
TRBJ2-7	TRBV5-1	ASSSEPGLATIEQY
TRBJ1-1	TRBV27	ASSSGQGAYTEAF
TRBJ1-2	TRBV4-3	ASSQQAALRDSKPYGYT
TRBJ2-2	TRBV2	ASSGGRGAGELF
TRBJ2-3	TRBV18	ASSPQRGGDTQY
TRBJ2-2	TRBV28	ASRQGYTGELF
TRBJ1-2	TRBV6-5	ASSSGTLLGYT
TRBJ2-7	TRBV4-2	ASSQGQGSYEQY
TRBJ1-2	TRBV7-2	ASSLGDRGRLPGGYT
TRBJ1-5	TRBV5-8	ASSSGTGVRSQPQH
TRBJ2-7	TRBV5-8	ASSLTSGAYEQY
TRBJ2-1	TRBV9	ASSEGLATYNEQF
TRBJ2-3	TRBV18	ASSPPKDTQY
TRBJ2-3	TRBV7-9	ASSTGAGGTDTQY
TRBJ1-6	TRBV21-1	ASTSTAQLAPLH
TRBJ1-5	TRBV7-9	ASSPGGYNQPQH
TRBJ2-5	TRBV2	ASRLGEQTQY
TRBJ2-3	TRBV7-9	ASSLRDIRQDTQY
TRBJ2-1	TRBV11-1	ASSEGGAGANEQF
TRBJ1-6	TRBV11-3	ASSLDKWGEWTPLH
TRBJ1-2	TRBV27	ASSSGQGGNYGYT
TRBJ2-3	TRBV18	ASSPPTSPDTQY
TRBJ1-1	TRBV7-6	ASSLGGGTEAF
TRBJ1-1	TRBV19	ASSDSYTEAF
TRBJ1-3	TRBV18	ASSPTGNTIY
TRBJ2-7	TRBV5-6	ASSLWTSGKGEQY
TRBJ1-4	TRBV20-1	SAREREKLF